This T cell receptor beta chain was profiled in a study of shared clonotypes between healthy human individuals. This CDR3 is 16 amino acids long. The V gene's germline CDR1 is MDHEN and CDR2 SYDVKM. V shed 5 bases and J 4 bases; nucleotides not matched to a gene: 13. This table comes from immunoSEQ multiplex PCR, and its TCRdb copy is limited to in-frame clones, with some not included. The repertoire has about 1 million clones, 60% to 80% of them found once; the top ten carry nearly 1.5%. The sample taken for sequencing was memory CD4+ T cells sorted from blood. This sample's subset: CD45RA-negative fraction. The V gene is TRBV28, the J gene TRBJ1-2; 7 bases are shared with TRBD1. The receptor comes from a man aged 18 to 30 in good health. In DNA form, the CDR3 reads TGTGCCAGCAGTCGGTTCGGGACAGTTCCATTCTATGGCTACACCTTC. Encoded protein: CASSRFGTVPFYGYTF.